The 15 T cell receptor beta chains in this list originate from one sample, sequenced in a study of blood T cell repertoires in COVID-19. Some clones are missing from TCRdb's copy, which holds only in-frame ones; the method was immunoSEQ multiplex PCR. This sample has roughly 230,000 clones, with nearly 90% found just once. The sequencing sample was made of peripheral blood. These receptors were taken from a woman aged 55-69 years with COVID-19, enrolled during active disease.

This chain links TRBV27 with TRBJ2-1; 7 bases map to TRBD2. Germline values: CDR1 MNHEY, CDR2 SMNVEV (reference sequence). This CDR3 is built from 13 residues. With 7 bases clipped from V and 7 bases from J, the junction kept 7 bases outside the gene matches. The CDR3, as DNA: TGTGCCAGCAAGTATATCGGGGGGAATGAGCAGTTCTTC. Its translation: CASKYIGGNEQFF.

The rearrangement uses TRBV6-5 and TRBJ2-7, with D uncertain. Germline V lookup: CDR1 MNHEY, CDR2 SVGAGI. With 2 bases removed from V and 0 bases from J, the gap between germline ends came to 5 bases. The CDR3 contains 13 residues. As DNA, the CDR3 is TGTGCCAGCAGTTACGCTAACTCCTACGAGCAGTACTTC. Amino acid sequence: CASSYANSYEQYF.

The chain carries TRBV18 and TRBJ2-1; the D is unclear. CDR1 is KGHSH, CDR2 LQKENI, per germline. The CDR3 covers 14 residues. The germline V and J ends were trimmed by 8 bases and 1 base, with 12 bases remaining between them. CDR3 protein: CASLSASSYNEQFF. As DNA, the CDR3 is TGTGCCAGCCTAAGCGCTTCGTCCTACAATGAGCAGTTCTTC.

The chain combines TRBV5-6 with TRBJ1-1; TRBD1 matches at 7 bases. The V gene's germline CDR1 is SGHDT and CDR2 YYEEEE. The CDR3 runs to 18 residues. J lost 1 base, V lost 3 bases, and 15 bases had no gene match. The CDR3 reads CASSSQTGTYLGNTEAFF. The CDR3 region has the DNA TGTGCCAGCAGCTCCCAGACAGGGACGTATCTGGGGAACACTGAAGCTTTCTTT. Filled out from reference TRBV5-6 and TRBJ1-1, the complete variable domain reads DAGVTQSPTHLIKTRGQQVTLRCSPKSGHDTVSWYQQALGQGPQFIFQYYEEEERQRGNFPDRFSGHQFPNYSSELNVNALLLGDSALYLCASSSQTGTYLGNTEAFFGQGTRLTVV.

The rearrangement links TRBV9 to TRBJ1-4; D is possibly TRBD1 (5 bases). Trimming cost V 3 bases and J 10 bases, with 19 bases left between them. The CDR3 is 15 amino acids. Germline V gene lookup returns CDR1 SGDLS and CDR2 YYNGEE. CDR3 sequence: CASSAPGEGLGKLFF. For the CDR3, the DNA is TGTGCCAGCAGCGCCCCGGGAGAGGGGCTTGGAAAACTGTTTTTT.

This chain links TRBV19 with TRBJ1-4; D perhaps matches TRBD1 (5 bases). Germline CDR1 and CDR2: LNHDA and SQIVND (reference sequence). The CDR3 totals 13 residues. Trimming removed 0 bases at V and 8 bases at J, with 7 bases between. CDR3 DNA sequence: TGTGCCAGTAGTATAGATCGGACAGAAAAACTGTTTTTT. This gives the protein CASSIDRTEKLFF.

Here the CDR3 DNA reads TGTGCCACCAGCCCCTCGACAGCACTTGAAGCTTTCTTT. Translation gives CATSPSTALEAFF. V and J are TRBV15 and TRBJ1-1, with D perhaps TRBD1 (5 bases). The germline V and J ends were trimmed by 5 bases and 7 bases, with 14 bases remaining between them. The V gene's germline CDR1 is LNHNV and CDR2 YYDKDF (reference sequence). The CDR3 contains 13 residues.

The chain couples TRBV7-2 to TRBJ2-1, with 16 bases that match TRBD2. Germline assignment: CDR1 SGHTA and CDR2 FQGNSA. This CDR3 spans 19 amino acids. J was trimmed by 0 bases and V by 4 bases; bases with no gene match: 6. The CDR3 nucleotides read TGTGCCAGCAGCTCTACCGGGACTAGCGGGGGGGGCTCCTACAATGAGCAGTTCTTC. Amino acid sequence: CASSSTGTSGGGSYNEQFF.

The chain couples TRBV3-1 (or the pseudogene TRBV3-2) to TRBJ2-7; D possibly corresponds to TRBD2 (6 bases). Germline CDR1 is LGHDT and CDR2 is YNNKEL (reference sequence). The CDR3 length is 13 residues. V was cut by 4 bases and J by 5 bases, with 12 bases left in between. CDR3 in DNA: TGTGCCAGCAGCCGCGGGACGCCTAACGAGCAGTACTTC. Protein: CASSRGTPNEQYF.

The chain has TRBV5-1 and TRBJ1-5, with D possibly matching TRBD1 (6 bases). V was pared by 5 bases and J by 5 bases, with 14 bases between. The CDR3 spans 14 residues. The germline V gene has CDR1 SGHRS and CDR2 YFSETQ. The CDR3: CASSQSGVDQPQHF. CDR3 DNA sequence: TGCGCCAGCAGTCAGTCAGGGGTGGATCAGCCCCAGCATTTT.

The chain is built from TRBV12-3 or TRBV12-4 and TRBJ1-2; no firm D call. CDR3 size: 12 residues. The V end lost 3 bases, the J end lost 8 bases, and 10 bases lay between the germline ends. The CDR3 DNA reads as TGTGCCAGCAGTTTCGAGGGTTGGGGCTACACCTTC. Translated: CASSFEGWGYTF.

The J gene is TRBJ1-1, the V gene TRBV5-1, with unresolved D. The CDR3 contains 15 residues. Trimming cost V 4 bases and J 1 base, with 14 bases left between them. Germline CDR1 reads SGHRS; CDR2 reads YFSETQ. The CDR3 protein is CASSPTGSPNTEAFF. The CDR3 DNA sequence: TGCGCCAGCAGCCCGACCGGGTCTCCGAACACTGAAGCTTTCTTT. Variable domain in full (rest from reference TRBV5-1 and TRBJ1-1): KAGVTQTPRYLIKTRGQQVTLSCSPISGHRSVSWYQQTPGQGLQFLFEYFSETQRNKGNFPGRFSGRQFSNSRSEMNVSTLELGDSALYLCASSPTGSPNTEAFFGQGTRLTVV.

This chain links TRBV29-1 with TRBJ1-2; TRBD1 aligns across 7 bases. Germline assignment: CDR1 SQVTM and CDR2 ANQGSEA. The CDR3 is 16 amino acids. V was clipped by 3 bases and J by 2 bases; unmatched bases: 12. Here the CDR3 reads CSVDRRLGQKNYGYTF. The DNA for the CDR3 is TGCAGCGTTGATCGTCGGTTGGGACAGAAAAACTATGGCTACACCTTC.

This sequence joins TRBV18 and TRBJ2-1; D is perhaps TRBD2 (5 bases). The CDR3 has 16 residues. V gave up 0 bases and J gave up 2 bases, with 11 bases separating them. Germline assignment: CDR1 KGHSH and CDR2 LQKENI. This CDR3 reads CASSPPVDSAYNEQFF. For the CDR3, the DNA is TGTGCCAGCTCACCACCGGTCGATAGCGCCTACAATGAGCAGTTCTTC.

The count of this clone is one. The gene calls are TRBV27 and TRBJ2-1; 7 bases map to TRBD1. V gave up 3 bases and J gave up 3 bases; unmatched junction bases: 5. The V gene's germline CDR1 is MNHEY and CDR2 SMNVEV (reference sequence). The CDR3 extends over 15 amino acids. CDR3 residues: CASSFRDRYYNEQFF. In DNA form, the CDR3 reads TGTGCCAGCAGTTTTCGGGACAGATACTACAATGAGCAGTTCTTC.